This TCR beta chain was identified in a study of T cells in Graves' hyperthyroidism and ophthalmopathy. Many counts were recorded for this clonotype. Its antigen remains unknown. The CDR3 has 11 residues. Germline CDR1 is MNHNS and CDR2 is SASEGT. V was shortened by 6 bases and J by 4 bases, with 6 bases between the two germline ends. Findings and limits, study-wide: Blood also held most thyroid clonotypes expanded beyond 0.001.

Researchers took RNA transcripts and amplified the TCR beta CDR3 regions from them. Researchers ran a first-round RT-PCR on the TCR CDR3 using the HTBI primer set. From the multiplex PCR reads, TCRdb called clonotypes with MiXCR, one entry per CDR3 protein. The table records 200,000 to 300,000 distinct CDR3 sequences, about a sixth of them present only once. Not enrolled were patients with uncontrolled infection, other autoimmune disease, pregnancy or lactation. Material for sequencing was blood. V is TRBV6-1 and J is TRBJ1-1; D remains ambiguous. This sequence was found in a woman younger than 30 with Graves' ophthalmopathy. The CDR3 sequence is CASRTATEAFF. The CDR3 nucleotides are TGTGCCAGCAGGACGGCCACTGAAGCTTTCTTT.